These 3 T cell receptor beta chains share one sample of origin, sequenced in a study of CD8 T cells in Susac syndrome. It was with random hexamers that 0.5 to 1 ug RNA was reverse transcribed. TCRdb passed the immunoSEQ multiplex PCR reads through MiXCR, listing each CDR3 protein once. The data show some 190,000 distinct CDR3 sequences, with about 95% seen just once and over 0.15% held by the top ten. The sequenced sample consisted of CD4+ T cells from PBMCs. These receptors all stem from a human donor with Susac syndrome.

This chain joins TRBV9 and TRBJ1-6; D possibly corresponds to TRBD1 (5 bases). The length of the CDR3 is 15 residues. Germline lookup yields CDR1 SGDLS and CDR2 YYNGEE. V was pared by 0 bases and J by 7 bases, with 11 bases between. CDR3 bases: TGTGCCAGCAGCGTAGACGGGGGGAAGAATTCACCCCTCCACTTT. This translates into CASSVDGGKNSPLHF.

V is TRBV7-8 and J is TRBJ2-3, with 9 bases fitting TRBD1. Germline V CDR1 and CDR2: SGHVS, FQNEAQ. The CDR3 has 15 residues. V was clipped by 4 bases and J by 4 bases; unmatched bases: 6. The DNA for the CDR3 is TGTGCCAGCAGCTCAGACAGGGGGAGGGCAGATACGCAGTATTTT. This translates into CASSSDRGRADTQYF.

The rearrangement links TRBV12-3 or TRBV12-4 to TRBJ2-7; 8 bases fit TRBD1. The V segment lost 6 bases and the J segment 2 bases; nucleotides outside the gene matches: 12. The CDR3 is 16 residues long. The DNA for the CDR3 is TGTGCCAGCAGCTCCACCAGGGGGACAGGACCCTACGAGCAGTACTTC. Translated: CASSSTRGTGPYEQYF.